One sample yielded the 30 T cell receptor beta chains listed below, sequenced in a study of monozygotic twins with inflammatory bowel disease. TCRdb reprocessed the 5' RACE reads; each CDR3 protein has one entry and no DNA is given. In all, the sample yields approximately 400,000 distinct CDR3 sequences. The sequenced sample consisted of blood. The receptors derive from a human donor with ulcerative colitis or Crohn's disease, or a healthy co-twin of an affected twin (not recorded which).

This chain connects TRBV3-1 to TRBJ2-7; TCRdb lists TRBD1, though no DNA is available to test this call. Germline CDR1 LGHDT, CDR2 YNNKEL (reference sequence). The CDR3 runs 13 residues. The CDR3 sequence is CASSEGQGYEQYF.

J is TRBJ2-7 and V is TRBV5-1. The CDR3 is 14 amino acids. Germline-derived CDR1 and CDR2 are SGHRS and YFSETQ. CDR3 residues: CASSWAEGSYEQYF.

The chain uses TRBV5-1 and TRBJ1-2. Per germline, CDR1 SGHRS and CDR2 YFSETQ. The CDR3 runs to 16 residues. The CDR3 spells CASSPGLGGARYGYTF.

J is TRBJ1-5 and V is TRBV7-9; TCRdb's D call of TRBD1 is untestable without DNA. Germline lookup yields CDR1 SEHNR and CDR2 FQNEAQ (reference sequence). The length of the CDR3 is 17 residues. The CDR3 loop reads CASSLDTGTGSGQPQHF.

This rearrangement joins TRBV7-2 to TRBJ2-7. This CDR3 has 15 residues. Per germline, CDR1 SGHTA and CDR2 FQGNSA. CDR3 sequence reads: CASSAWTSSAYEQYF.

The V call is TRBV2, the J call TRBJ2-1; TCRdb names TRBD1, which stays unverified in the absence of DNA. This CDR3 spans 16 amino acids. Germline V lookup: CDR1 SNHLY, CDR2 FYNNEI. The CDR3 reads CASSGQGDDGYNEQFF.

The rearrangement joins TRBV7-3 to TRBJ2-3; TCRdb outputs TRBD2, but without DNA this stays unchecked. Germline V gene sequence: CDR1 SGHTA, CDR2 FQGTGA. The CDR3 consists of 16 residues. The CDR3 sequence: CASSFSSGGARDTQYF. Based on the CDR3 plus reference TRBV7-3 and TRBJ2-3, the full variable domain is GAGVSQTPSNKVTEKGKYVELRCDPISGHTALYWYRQSLGQGPEFLIYFQGTGAADDSGLPNDRFFAVRPEGSVSTLKIQRTERGDSAVYLCASSFSSGGARDTQYFGPGTRLTVL.

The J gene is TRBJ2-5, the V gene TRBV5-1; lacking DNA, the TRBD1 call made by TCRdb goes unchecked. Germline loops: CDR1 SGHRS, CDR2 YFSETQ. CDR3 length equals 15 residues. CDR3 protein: CASSPGAGGEETQYF.

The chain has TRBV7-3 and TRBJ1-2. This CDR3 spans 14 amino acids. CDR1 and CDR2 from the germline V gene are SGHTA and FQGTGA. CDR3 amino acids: CASSLIGANYGYTF.

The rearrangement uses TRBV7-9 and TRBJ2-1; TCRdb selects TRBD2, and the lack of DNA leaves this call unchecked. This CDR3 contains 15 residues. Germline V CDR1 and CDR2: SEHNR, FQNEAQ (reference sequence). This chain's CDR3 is CASSLTSGPYNEQFF.

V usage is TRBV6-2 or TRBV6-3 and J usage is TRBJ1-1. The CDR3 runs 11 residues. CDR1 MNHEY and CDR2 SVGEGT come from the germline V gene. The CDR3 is CASSYSAEAFF.

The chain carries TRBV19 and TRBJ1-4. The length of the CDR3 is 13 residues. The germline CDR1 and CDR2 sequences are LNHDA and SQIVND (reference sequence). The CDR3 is CASARGIREKLFF. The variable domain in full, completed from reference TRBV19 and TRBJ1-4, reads DGGITQSPKYLFRKEGQNVTLSCEQNLNHDAMYWYRQDPGQGLRLIYYSQIVNDFQKGDIAEGYSVSREKKESFPLTVTSAQKNPTAFYLCASARGIREKLFFGSGTQLSVL.

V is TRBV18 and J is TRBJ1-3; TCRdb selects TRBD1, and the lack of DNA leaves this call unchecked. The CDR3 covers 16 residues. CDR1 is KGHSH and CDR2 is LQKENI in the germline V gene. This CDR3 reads CASSPGTDPSGNTIYF.

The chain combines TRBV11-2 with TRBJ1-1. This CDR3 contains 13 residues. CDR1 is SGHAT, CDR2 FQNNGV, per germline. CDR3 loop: CASSSTMNTEAFF.

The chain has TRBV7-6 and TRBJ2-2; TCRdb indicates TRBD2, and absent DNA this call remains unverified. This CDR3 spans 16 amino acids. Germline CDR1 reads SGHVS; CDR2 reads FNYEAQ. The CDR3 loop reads CASRGWEAVNTGELFF.

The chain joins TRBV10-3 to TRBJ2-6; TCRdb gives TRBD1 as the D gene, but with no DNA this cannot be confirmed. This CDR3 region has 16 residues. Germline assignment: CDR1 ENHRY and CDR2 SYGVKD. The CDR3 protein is CAISGTGYSGANVLTF.

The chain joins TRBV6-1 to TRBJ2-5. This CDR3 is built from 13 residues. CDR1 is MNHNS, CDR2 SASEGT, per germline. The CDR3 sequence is CASAVSDQETQYF.

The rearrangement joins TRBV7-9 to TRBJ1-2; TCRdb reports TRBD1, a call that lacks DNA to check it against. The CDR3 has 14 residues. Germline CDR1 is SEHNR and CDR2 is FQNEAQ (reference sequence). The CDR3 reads CASSLPRTDYGYTF.

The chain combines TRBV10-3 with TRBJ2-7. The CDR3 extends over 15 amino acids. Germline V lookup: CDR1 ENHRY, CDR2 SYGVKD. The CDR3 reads CAISESFATSYEQYF.

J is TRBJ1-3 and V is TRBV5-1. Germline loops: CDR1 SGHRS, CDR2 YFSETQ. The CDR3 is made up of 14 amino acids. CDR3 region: CASSPSGTGNTIYF.

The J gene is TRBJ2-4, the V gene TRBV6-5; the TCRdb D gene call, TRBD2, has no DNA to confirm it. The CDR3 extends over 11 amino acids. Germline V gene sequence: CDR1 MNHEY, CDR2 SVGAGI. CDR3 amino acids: CASREENIQYF.

CDR3: CASGSGNTIYF. The chain couples TRBV28 to TRBJ1-3. Per the germline V gene, CDR1 is MDHEN and CDR2 is SYDVKM. The CDR3 has 11 amino acids. The whole variable domain, filled in from reference TRBV28 and TRBJ1-3, reads DVKVTQSSRYLVKRTGEKVFLECVQDMDHENMFWYRQDPGLGLRLIYFSYDVKMKEKGDIPEGYSVSREKKERFSLILESASTNQTSMYLCASGSGNTIYFGEGSWLTVV.

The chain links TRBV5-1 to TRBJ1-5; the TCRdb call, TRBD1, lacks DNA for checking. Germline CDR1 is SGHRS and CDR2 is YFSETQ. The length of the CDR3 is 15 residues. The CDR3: CASSSTGDSIQPQHF.

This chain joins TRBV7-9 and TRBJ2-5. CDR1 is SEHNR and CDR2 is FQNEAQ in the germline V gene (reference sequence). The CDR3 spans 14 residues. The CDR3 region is CASSLAMGKETQYF.

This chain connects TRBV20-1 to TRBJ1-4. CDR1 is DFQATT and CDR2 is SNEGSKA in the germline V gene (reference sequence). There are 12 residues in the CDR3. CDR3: CSARGGIEKLFF.

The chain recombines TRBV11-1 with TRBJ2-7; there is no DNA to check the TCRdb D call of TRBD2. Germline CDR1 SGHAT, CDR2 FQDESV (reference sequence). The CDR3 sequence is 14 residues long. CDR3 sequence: CASSPLTLTYEQYF.

The CDR3 loop reads CASSLEIAVKPNEQFF. The rearrangement links TRBV11-2 to TRBJ2-1; TCRdb's D gene call, TRBD2, goes unchecked for lack of DNA. Germline V gene lookup returns CDR1 SGHAT and CDR2 FQNNGV. The CDR3 is made up of 16 amino acids.

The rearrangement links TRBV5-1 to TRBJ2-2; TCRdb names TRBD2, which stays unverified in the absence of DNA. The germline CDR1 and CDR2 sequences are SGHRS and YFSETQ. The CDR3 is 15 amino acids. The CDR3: CASSYGGSLTGELFF.

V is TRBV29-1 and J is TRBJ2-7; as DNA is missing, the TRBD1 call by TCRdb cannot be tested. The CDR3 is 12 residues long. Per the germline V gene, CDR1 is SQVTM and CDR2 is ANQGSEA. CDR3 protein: CSVGTGMYEQYF.

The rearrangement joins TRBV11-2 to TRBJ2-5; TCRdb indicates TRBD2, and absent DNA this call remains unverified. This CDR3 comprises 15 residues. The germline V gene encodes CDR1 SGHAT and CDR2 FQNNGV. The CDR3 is CASSPGLAGSATQYF.